These 26 T cell receptor beta chains share one sample of origin, sequenced in a study of blood T cell repertoires in COVID-19. TCRdb keeps only in-frame clones here, not all; method: immunoSEQ multiplex PCR. The sample lists around 62,000 clones, approximately 90% seen once, with about 1.5% in the top ten. The source material was peripheral blood. The receptors here all came from a man aged 60-69 years with acute or convalescent COVID-19.

V usage is TRBV7-9 and J usage is TRBJ2-5; D possibly corresponds to TRBD1 (5 bases). Germline V CDR1 and CDR2: SEHNR, FQNEAQ (reference sequence). The V gene lost 1 base and the J gene lost 2 bases, with 8 bases spanning the gap. CDR3 size: 14 residues. In DNA form, the CDR3 reads TGTGCCAGCAGCTTAGGACAGCAGCAAGAGACCCAGTACTTC. The encoded protein is CASSLGQQQETQYF.

V is TRBV7-8 and J is TRBJ2-5, with 9 bases that match TRBD2. With 1 base clipped from V and 1 base from J, the junction kept 4 bases outside the gene matches. Per the germline V gene, CDR1 is SGHVS and CDR2 is FQNEAQ. CDR3 length: 16 residues. CDR3 sequence: CASSLGGTSPQETQYF. CDR3 bases: TGTGCCAGCAGCTTAGGGGGGACTAGCCCCCAAGAGACCCAGTACTTC.

The chain links TRBV2 to TRBJ2-5; 11 positions agree with TRBD1. CDR1 and CDR2 from the germline V gene are SNHLY and FYNNEI. The CDR3 has 15 residues. J was trimmed by 1 base and V by 7 bases; bases with no gene match: 5. This CDR3 is CASTWTGGGQETQYF. The CDR3 nucleotides read TGTGCCAGCACCTGGACAGGGGGCGGCCAAGAGACCCAGTACTTC.

This chain connects TRBV5-1 to TRBJ2-7; D is unresolved. The V end lost 2 bases, the J end lost 0 bases, and 9 bases lay between the germline ends. Germline values: CDR1 SGHRS, CDR2 YFSETQ. The CDR3 length is 14 residues. The CDR3 is CASSFELSSYEQYF. The CDR3, as DNA: TGCGCCAGCAGCTTCGAGCTGAGCTCCTACGAGCAGTACTTC.

The J gene is TRBJ2-7, the V gene TRBV20-1; a weak D match, TRBD2 (5 bases). The CDR3 totals 11 residues. Trimming stripped 1 base from V and 6 bases from J, with 7 bases between. Germline CDR1 DFQATT, CDR2 SNEGSKA (reference sequence). The CDR3 sequence: CSARGGLEQYF. As DNA, the CDR3 is TGCAGTGCTAGAGGAGGACTCGAGCAGTACTTC.

The gene calls are TRBV10-1 and TRBJ2-1; tentative D call: TRBD2 (6 bases). Trimming took 9 bases from V and 6 from J, leaving 24 bases between them. This CDR3 spans 16 amino acids. The germline gives CDR1 WNHNN, CDR2 SYGVQD (reference sequence). CDR3 residues: CARGPRDSDRGNEQFF. DNA of the CDR3: TGCGCCAGGGGGCCTCGGGACTCCGATCGGGGCAATGAGCAGTTCTTC.

The rearrangement uses TRBV6-2 or TRBV6-3 and TRBJ2-3; tentatively, D is TRBD2 (6 bases). Germline values: CDR1 MNHEY, CDR2 SVGEGT. The germline V and J ends were trimmed by 10 bases and 4 bases, with 24 bases remaining between them. This CDR3 comprises 16 residues. CDR3 nucleotide sequence: TGTGCCACCAGCCGGGACTCCTATATCAACGCAGATACGCAGTATTTT. This gives the protein CATSRDSYINADTQYF.

V and J are TRBV24-1 and TRBJ1-5, with TRBD1 matching over 9 bases. Germline assignment: CDR1 KGHDR and CDR2 SFDVKD. The CDR3 runs 17 residues. V lost 4 bases, J lost 5 bases, and 11 bases stayed unmatched. The CDR3 DNA reads as TGTGCCACCAGTGACGCGGGACAGGGACGGGGGGATCAGCCCCAGCATTTT. Amino acid sequence: CATSDAGQGRGDQPQHF.

The chain recombines TRBV4-2 with TRBJ1-1; a possible D gene is TRBD1 (5 bases). The CDR3 is 17 amino acids. The ends were cut back, 1 base at V and 0 bases at J, with 15 bases in the middle. Germline V CDR1 and CDR2: LGHNA, YNFKEQ. Here the CDR3 DNA reads TGTGCCAGCAGCCAAGTTTTCACGGGGGGATTGAACACTGAAGCTTTCTTT. This sequence encodes CASSQVFTGGLNTEAFF.

This clone has a single count. V gene TRBV4-1 combines with J gene TRBJ1-1; a weak D match, TRBD1 (6 bases). The length of the CDR3 is 14 residues. The V end lost 5 bases, the J end lost 3 bases, and 13 bases lay between the germline ends. Per the germline V gene, CDR1 is MGHRA and CDR2 is YSYEKL. The CDR3 loop reads CASSARGADTEAFF. In nucleotides, the CDR3 is TGCGCCAGCAGCGCACGGGGGGCGGACACTGAAGCTTTCTTT.

J is TRBJ2-1 and V is TRBV9; 7 nucleotides align to TRBD1. The CDR3 consists of 16 residues. Losses at the gene ends were 3 bases for V and 1 base for J; bases not matched to a gene: 7. Germline loops: CDR1 SGDLS, CDR2 YYNGEE. In DNA form, the CDR3 reads TGTGCCAGCAGCGATAGGGGGCTGGGGTCCTACAATGAGCAGTTCTTC. Encoded protein: CASSDRGLGSYNEQFF.

This clone was seen only once. The chain links TRBV2 to TRBJ2-2; 9 bases line up with TRBD1. The trim removed 5 bases at V and 5 bases at J, leaving 6 bases unmatched. In germline, CDR1 is SNHLY, CDR2 FYNNEI. The CDR3 is 15 amino acids. CDR3 amino acids: CASSQQGAGTGELFF. DNA for the CDR3: TGTGCCAGCAGTCAACAGGGGGCAGGGACCGGGGAGCTGTTTTTT.

The chain carries TRBV28 and TRBJ2-1; tentative D call: TRBD1 (5 bases). Germline CDR1 and CDR2: MDHEN and SYDVKM. Deletions cut 5 bases from V and 9 bases from J, with 11 bases between. This CDR3 has 12 residues. CDR3 sequence: CASSTGIGEQFF. The CDR3 DNA follows: TGTGCCAGCAGTACAGGTATTGGTGAGCAGTTCTTC.

The gene calls are TRBV9 and TRBJ2-3, with TRBD2 matching 10 bases. Germline V gives CDR1 SGDLS, CDR2 YYNGEE. Trimming removed 0 bases from V and 4 bases from J; junction bases left unmatched: 8. CDR3 length: 17 amino acids. The CDR3 sequence: CASSVEGLAGVADTQYF. CDR3 DNA sequence: TGTGCCAGCAGCGTAGAAGGGCTAGCGGGAGTAGCAGATACGCAGTATTTT.

The chain employs TRBV5-1 and TRBJ2-2; 9 bases match TRBD2. CDR3 size: 16 residues. Germline V CDR1 and CDR2: SGHRS, YFSETQ. Trimming cost V 5 bases and J 1 base; bases outside gene matches: 6. In nucleotides, the CDR3 is TGCGCCAGCAGTCCTAGAGCGGGAGGGAACACCGGGGAGCTGTTTTTT. Amino acids: CASSPRAGGNTGELFF.

This chain connects TRBV2 to TRBJ2-5; TRBD1 matches 7 bases. The germline gives CDR1 SNHLY, CDR2 FYNNEI. The CDR3 extends over 13 amino acids. J gave up 2 bases and V 8 bases, and 5 bases lay outside the gene matches. The CDR3 region has the DNA TGTGCCAGCCATGTGGACAGGCAAGAGACCCAGTACTTC. It is translated as CASHVDRQETQYF.

In this sample, this clone turned up once. The V call is TRBV2, the J call TRBJ1-5; 7 nucleotides align to TRBD1. The V gene end was trimmed by 7 bases and the J gene end by 4 bases; junction bases not matched to a gene: 7. This CDR3 region has 14 residues. Germline V gives CDR1 SNHLY, CDR2 FYNNEI. The CDR3 DNA reads TGTGCCAGCACTTTGGGACAGCTTAATCAGCCCCAGCATTTT. It is translated as CASTLGQLNQPQHF.

This clone was observed a handful of times. V usage is TRBV6-2 or TRBV6-3 and J usage is TRBJ2-7; 8 bases fit TRBD2. This CDR3 has 17 amino acids. Trimming cost V 5 bases and J 0 bases; bases outside gene matches: 12. Looked up from germline, CDR1 is MNHEY and CDR2 is SVGEGT. The CDR3 DNA is TGTGCCAGCAGTCATACCCTCCAGCGGGAGCGCTCCTACGAGCAGTACTTC. Translated: CASSHTLQRERSYEQYF.

The rearrangement joins TRBV30 to TRBJ2-7; 13 bases fit TRBD2. The CDR3 sequence is 15 residues long. The V and J ends lost 4 bases and 4 bases, in that order; junction bases with no gene match: 7. Germline V CDR1 and CDR2: GTSNPN, SVGIG (reference sequence). The CDR3 region is CAWKGGLAGVYEQYF. DNA for the CDR3: TGTGCCTGGAAAGGAGGACTAGCGGGAGTATACGAGCAGTACTTC.

The chain uses TRBV29-1 and TRBJ2-1; 10 bases align to TRBD2. Germline V CDR1 and CDR2: SQVTM, ANQGSEA. V lost 5 bases to trimming and J lost 5 bases; unmatched junction nucleotides: 3. CDR3 length: 13 amino acids. This CDR3 reads CSVTGLADNEQFF. CDR3 DNA sequence: TGCAGCGTTACTGGACTAGCGGACAATGAGCAGTTCTTC.

V gene TRBV30 combines with J gene TRBJ1-5, with D maybe TRBD1 (6 bases). Germline CDR1 GTSNPN, CDR2 SVGIG (reference sequence). Trimming removed 4 bases at V and 0 bases at J, with 13 bases between. The CDR3 totals 15 residues. The CDR3: CAWKQGGGSNQPQHF. The CDR3 DNA follows: TGTGCCTGGAAACAGGGAGGGGGTAGCAATCAGCCCCAGCATTTT.

V and J are TRBV27 and TRBJ2-1, with 8 nucleotides matching TRBD2. The ends lost 5 bases at V and 4 bases at J; junction bases unmatched: 16. Looked up from germline, CDR1 is MNHEY and CDR2 is SMNVEV (reference sequence). The CDR3 is 18 residues long. The CDR3 nucleotides are TGTGCCAGCAGTCAAAATTCCGGGGGGGAGAGCCCTTACAATGAGCAGTTCTTC. Translated: CASSQNSGGESPYNEQFF.

V usage is TRBV5-8 and J usage is TRBJ2-3; TRBD2 is a possible D gene (5 bases). The CDR3 spans 13 residues. The germline CDR1 and CDR2 sequences are SGHTS and YDEGEE. Deletions cut 6 bases from V and 2 bases from J, with 10 bases between. The CDR3 region has the DNA TGTGCCAGCAACCGGGATAACACAGATACGCAGTATTTT. It encodes CASNRDNTDTQYF. Full variable domain (outside the CDR3, taken from reference TRBV5-8 and TRBJ2-3): EAGVTQSPTHLIKTRGQQATLRCSPISGHTSVYWYQQALGLGLQFLLWYDEGEERNRGNFPPRFSGRQFPNYSSELNVNALELEDSALYLCASNRDNTDTQYFGPGTRLTVL.

This chain connects TRBV27 to TRBJ2-7; possibly TRBD1 for D (6 bases). The CDR3 contains 16 residues. The ends were cut back, 4 bases at V and 2 bases at J, with 18 bases in the middle. CDR1 and CDR2 (germline): MNHEY, SMNVEV (reference sequence). CDR3 nucleotides: TGTGCCAGCAGTTCACGATCAGGGGTAGCCACCTACGAGCAGTACTTC. Its translation: CASSSRSGVATYEQYF.

The CDR3, as DNA: TGTGCCAGCAGTGACGGTCGCGGAACGAACACCGGGGAGCTGTTTTTT. It encodes CASSDGRGTNTGELFF. The chain is built from TRBV2 and TRBJ2-2; D is ambiguous. Germline values: CDR1 SNHLY, CDR2 FYNNEI. The CDR3 is 16 residues long. V lost 3 bases to trimming and J lost 0 bases, with 11 bases between them.

This clone showed up just a few times. The chain links TRBV6-2 or TRBV6-3 to TRBJ1-2, with 8 bases lining up with TRBD1. This CDR3 is 15 amino acids long. V dropped 4 bases and J dropped 1; count of bases not matched to a gene: 5. CDR1 MNHEY and CDR2 SVGEGT come from the germline V gene. This CDR3 reads CASSSSDRGNYGYTF. The CDR3 bases are TGTGCCAGCAGTTCATCCGACAGGGGTAACTATGGCTACACCTTC.